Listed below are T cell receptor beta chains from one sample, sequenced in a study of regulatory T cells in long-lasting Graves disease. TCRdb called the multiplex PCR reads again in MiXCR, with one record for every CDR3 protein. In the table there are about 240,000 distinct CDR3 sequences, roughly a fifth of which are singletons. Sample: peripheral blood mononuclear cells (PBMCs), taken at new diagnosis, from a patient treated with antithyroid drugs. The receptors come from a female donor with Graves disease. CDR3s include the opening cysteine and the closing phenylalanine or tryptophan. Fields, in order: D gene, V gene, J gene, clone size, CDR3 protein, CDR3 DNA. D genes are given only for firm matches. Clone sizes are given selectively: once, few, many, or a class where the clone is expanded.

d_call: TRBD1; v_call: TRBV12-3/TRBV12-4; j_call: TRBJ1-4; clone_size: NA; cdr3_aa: CASSLALTGQKLFF; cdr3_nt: TGTGCCAGCAGTTTAGCGTTGACAGGGCAAAAACTGTTTTTT
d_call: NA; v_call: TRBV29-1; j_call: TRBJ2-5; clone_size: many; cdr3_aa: CSVDGAYQETQYF; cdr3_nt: TGCAGCGTTGATGGCGCATACCAAGAGACCCAGTACTTC
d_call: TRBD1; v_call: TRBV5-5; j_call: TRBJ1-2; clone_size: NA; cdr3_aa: CASSLVVGDRGYTF; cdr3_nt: TGTGCCAGCAGCTTGGTAGTAGGGGACAGGGGCTACACCTTC
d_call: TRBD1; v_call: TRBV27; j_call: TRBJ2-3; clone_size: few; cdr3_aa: CASSPDRRSTNTQYF; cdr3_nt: TGTGCCAGCAGTCCGGACAGGAGGAGCACAAATACGCAGTATTTT
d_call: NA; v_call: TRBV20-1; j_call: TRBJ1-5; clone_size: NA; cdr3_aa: CSGQLQPNQPQHF; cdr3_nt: TGCAGTGGTCAGCTCCAACCGAATCAGCCCCAGCATTTT
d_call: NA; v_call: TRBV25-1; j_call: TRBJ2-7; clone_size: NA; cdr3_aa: CASSTSYEQYF; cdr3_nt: TGTGCCAGCAGTACTTCCTACGAGCAGTACTTC
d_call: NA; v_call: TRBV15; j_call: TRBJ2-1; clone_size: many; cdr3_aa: CATSPVAEGYNEQFF; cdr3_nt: TGTGCCACCAGCCCCGTAGCGGAAGGCTACAATGAGCAGTTCTTC
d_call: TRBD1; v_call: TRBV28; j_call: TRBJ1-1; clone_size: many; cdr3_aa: CASSMPGQGVEAFF; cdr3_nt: TGTGCCAGCAGTATGCCGGGGCAGGGGGTCGAAGCTTTCTTT
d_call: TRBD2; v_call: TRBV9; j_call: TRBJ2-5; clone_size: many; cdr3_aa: CASSTDGGAEETQYF; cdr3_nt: TGTGCCAGCAGCACAGACGGGGGGGCGGAAGAGACCCAGTACTTC
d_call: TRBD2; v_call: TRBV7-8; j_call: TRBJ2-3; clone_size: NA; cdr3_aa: CASSRSLLAPRTDTQYF; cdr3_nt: TGTGCCAGCAGCCGTTCCCTACTAGCGCCAAGAACAGATACGCAGTATTTT
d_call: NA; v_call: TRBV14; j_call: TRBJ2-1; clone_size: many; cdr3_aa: CASSLVTLAYNEQFF; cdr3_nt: TGTGCCAGCAGCCTCGTGACCCTGGCCTACAATGAGCAGTTCTTC
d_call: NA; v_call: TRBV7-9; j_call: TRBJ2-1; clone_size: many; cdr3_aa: CASSSSGVSYNEQFF; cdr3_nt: TGTGCCAGCAGCTCATCGGGGGTTTCCTACAATGAGCAGTTCTTC
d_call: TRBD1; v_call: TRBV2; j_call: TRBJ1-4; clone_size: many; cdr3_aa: CASSRQGSGLFF; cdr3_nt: TGTGCCAGCAGTCGACAGGGGTCAGGACTGTTTTTT
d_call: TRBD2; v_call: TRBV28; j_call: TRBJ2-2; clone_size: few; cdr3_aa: CASLAGNTGELFF; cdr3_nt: TGTGCCAGCTTAGCGGGAAACACCGGGGAGCTGTTTTTT
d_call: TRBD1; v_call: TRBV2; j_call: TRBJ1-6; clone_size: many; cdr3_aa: CASSVYRGPNSPLHF; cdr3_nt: TGTGCCAGCAGTGTCTACAGGGGGCCGAATTCACCCCTCCACTTT
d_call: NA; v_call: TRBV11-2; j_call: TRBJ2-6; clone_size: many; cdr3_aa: CASSLTSGANVLTF; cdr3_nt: TGTGCCAGCAGCTTGACCTCTGGGGCCAACGTCCTGACTTTC
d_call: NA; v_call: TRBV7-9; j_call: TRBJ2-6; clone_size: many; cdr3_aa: CASSLKVSGANVLTF; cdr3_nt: TGTGCCAGCAGCTTAAAGGTGTCTGGGGCCAACGTCCTGACTTTC
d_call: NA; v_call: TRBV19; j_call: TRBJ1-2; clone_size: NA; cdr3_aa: CASRTVTNYGYTF; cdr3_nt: TGTGCCAGTAGGACAGTAACCAACTATGGCTACACCTTC
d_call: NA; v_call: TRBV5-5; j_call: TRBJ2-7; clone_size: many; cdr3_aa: CASSSGLTTYEQYF; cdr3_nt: TGTGCCAGCAGCTCGGGACTGACTACCTACGAGCAGTACTTC
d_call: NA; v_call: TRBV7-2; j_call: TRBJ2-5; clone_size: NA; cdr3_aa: CASSWSGRVEETQYF; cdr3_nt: TGTGCCAGCAGCTGGAGCGGCAGGGTGGAGGAGACCCAGTACTTC
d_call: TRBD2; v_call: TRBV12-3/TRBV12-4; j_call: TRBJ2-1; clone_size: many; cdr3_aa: CASRLAGGPENEQFF; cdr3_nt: TGTGCCAGCAGGCTAGCGGGAGGGCCAGAAAATGAGCAGTTCTTC
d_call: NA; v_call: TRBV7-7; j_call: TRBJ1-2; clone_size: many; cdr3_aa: CASSSRNGYTF; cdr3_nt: TGTGCCAGCAGCTCGCGAAATGGCTACACCTTC
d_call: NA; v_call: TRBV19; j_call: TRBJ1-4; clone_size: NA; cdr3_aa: CASSIERQANEKLFF; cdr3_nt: TGTGCCAGTAGTATAGAGCGGCAGGCAAATGAAAAACTGTTTTTT
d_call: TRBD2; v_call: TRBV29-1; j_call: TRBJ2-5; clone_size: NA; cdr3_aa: CSVALAGGQETQYF; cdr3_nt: TGCAGCGTTGCACTAGCGGGAGGGCAAGAGACCCAGTACTTC
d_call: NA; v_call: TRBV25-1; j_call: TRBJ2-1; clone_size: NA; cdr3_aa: CASSGSGTAYEQFF; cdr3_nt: TGTGCCAGCAGTGGTTCCGGGACCGCCTACGAGCAGTTCTTC
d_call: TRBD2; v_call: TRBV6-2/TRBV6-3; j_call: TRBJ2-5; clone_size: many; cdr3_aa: CASRGLAAQETQYF; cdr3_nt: TGTGCCAGCAGAGGACTAGCGGCGCAAGAGACCCAGTACTTC
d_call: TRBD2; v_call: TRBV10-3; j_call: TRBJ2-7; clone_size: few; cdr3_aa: CAISESVSGAYEQYF; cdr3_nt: TGTGCCATCAGTGAGTCAGTAAGCGGGGCCTACGAGCAGTACTTC
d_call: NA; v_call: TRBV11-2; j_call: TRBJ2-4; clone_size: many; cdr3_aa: CASSFVQNIQYF; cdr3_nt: TGTGCCAGCAGCTTCGTGCAAAACATTCAGTACTTC
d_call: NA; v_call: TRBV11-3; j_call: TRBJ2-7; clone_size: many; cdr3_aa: CASSLGGKPYEQYF; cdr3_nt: TGTGCCAGCAGCTTAGGAGGGAAGCCCTACGAGCAGTACTTC